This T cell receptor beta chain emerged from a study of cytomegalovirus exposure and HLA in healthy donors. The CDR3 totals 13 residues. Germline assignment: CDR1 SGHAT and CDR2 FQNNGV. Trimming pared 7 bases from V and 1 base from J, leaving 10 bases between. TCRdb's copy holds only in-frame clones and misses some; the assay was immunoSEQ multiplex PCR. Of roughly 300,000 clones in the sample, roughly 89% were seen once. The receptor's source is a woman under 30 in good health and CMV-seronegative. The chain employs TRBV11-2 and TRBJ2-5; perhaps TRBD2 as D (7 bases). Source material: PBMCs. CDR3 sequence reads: CASIRGGQETQYF. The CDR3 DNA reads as TGTGCCAGCATAAGGGGGGGCCAAGAGACCCAGTACTTC.